This TCR beta chain originates from a study of molecular identifiers for immune sequencing clone quantification. Whole-study results and caveats: Spiked TCR RNA from one Jurkat cell reportedly showed up when mixed among around 1 million naive cells. It was shown that clones above 20 RNA copies held over 97% of effector molecules, but under 1% in naive cells.

Based on a CD8+CD4-CCR7+CD45RA+ profile, naive CD8 T cells were sorted. This CDR3 contains 14 residues. CDR1 SNHLY and CDR2 FYNNEI come from the germline V gene. With 1 base removed from V and 2 bases from J, the gap between germline ends came to 9 bases. Bulk TCR libraries were made with methods that had been previously described and with listed TCR primers. One entry per CDR3 protein, called by TCRdb with MiXCR from the PCR reads. Of approximately 63,000 distinct CDR3 sequences listed, around 19% are singletons. Notes on this clonotype: What it binds is unknown.

The clonotype was recovered from a human donor in good health. Some libraries in this study had Jurkat cell RNA spiked in. This chain connects TRBV2 to TRBJ2-7, with D uncertain. Sequencing input: naive CD8+ T cells from blood, with Jurkat cell RNA spiked in. The subset: FACS-sorted CD8+CD4-CCR7+CD45RA+ naive T cells. The CDR3 sequence: CASSEVGQTYEQYF. The CDR3 DNA is TGTGCCAGCAGTGAAGTCGGCCAAACCTACGAGCAGTACTTC.